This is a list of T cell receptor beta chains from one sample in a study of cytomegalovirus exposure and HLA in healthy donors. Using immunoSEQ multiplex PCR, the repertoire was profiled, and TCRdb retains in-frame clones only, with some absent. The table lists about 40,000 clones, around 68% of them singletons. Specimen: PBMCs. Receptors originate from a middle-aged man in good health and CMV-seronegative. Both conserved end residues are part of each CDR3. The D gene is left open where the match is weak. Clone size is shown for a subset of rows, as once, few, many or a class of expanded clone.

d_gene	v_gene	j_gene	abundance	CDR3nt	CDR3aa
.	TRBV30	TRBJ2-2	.	TGTGCCTGGAGTGTAATTAAGGGGGTCGGGGAGCTGTTTTTT	CAWSVIKGVGELFF
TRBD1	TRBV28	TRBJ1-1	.	TGTGCCAGCAGTTCGGGGACAGTAACTGAAGCTTTCTTT	CASSSGTVTEAFF
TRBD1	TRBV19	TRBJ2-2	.	TGTGCCACTAAACAGGGGGACACCGGGGAGCTGTTTTTT	CATKQGDTGELFF
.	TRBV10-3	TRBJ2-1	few	TGTGCCACCTTAGGACACAGCAATGAGCAGTTCTTC	CATLGHSNEQFF
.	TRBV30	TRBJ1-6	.	TGTGCCTGGAGGGGACAAGGGATTAATTCACCCCTCCACTTT	CAWRGQGINSPLHF
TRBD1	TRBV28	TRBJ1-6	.	TGTGCCAGCAGTTTCCCTAGGGACAGGCCTTTGAGCTCCTATAATTCACCCCTCCACTTT	CASSFPRDRPLSSYNSPLHF
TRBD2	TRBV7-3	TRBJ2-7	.	TGTGCCAGCAGCTTGACGGGGGGGCTGGACGAGCAGTACTTC	CASSLTGGLDEQYF
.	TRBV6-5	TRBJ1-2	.	TGTGCCAGCCGCCGAAGCGATGGCTACACCTTC	CASRRSDGYTF
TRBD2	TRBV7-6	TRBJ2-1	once	TGTGCCAGCAGCTCCCTCAGCGGGGGGGGATACAATGAGCAGTTCTTC	CASSSLSGGGYNEQFF
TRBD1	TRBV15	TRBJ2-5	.	TGTGCCACCAGCATAGACAGGGGAAAGACCCAGTACTTC	CATSIDRGKTQYF
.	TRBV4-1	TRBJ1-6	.	TGCGCCAGCAGCCAACGAGGGGGTAATTCACCCCTCCACTTT	CASSQRGGNSPLHF
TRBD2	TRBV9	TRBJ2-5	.	TGTGCCAGCAGCCCTCGGACTAGCGGGGCGTTGGAGACCCAGTACTTC	CASSPRTSGALETQYF
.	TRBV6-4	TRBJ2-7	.	TGTGCCTCGGACAGATTCTCCTACGAGCAGTACTTC	CASDRFSYEQYF
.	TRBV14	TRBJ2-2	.	TGTGCCAGCAGCCAAGGCCGGTACACCGGGGAGCTGTTTTTT	CASSQGRYTGELFF
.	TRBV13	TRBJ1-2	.	TGTGCCAGCAGCCAACAATCTCGAGGCTACACCTTC	CASSQQSRGYTF
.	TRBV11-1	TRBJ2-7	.	TGTGCCAGCAGCCTGAATGGCGGGGTAGCCTACGAGCAGTACTTC	CASSLNGGVAYEQYF
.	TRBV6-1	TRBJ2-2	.	TGTGCCAGCAAAATGTACAGGGAGAACACCGGGGAGCTGTTTTTT	CASKMYRENTGELFF
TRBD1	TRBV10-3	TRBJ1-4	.	TGTGCCATCAGTGAGTCGACAGGGTATAATGAAAAACTGTTTTTT	CAISESTGYNEKLFF
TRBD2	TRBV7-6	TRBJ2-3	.	TGTGCCAGCAGATGGAGCGGGGAGAGCACAGATACGCAGTATTTT	CASRWSGESTDTQYF
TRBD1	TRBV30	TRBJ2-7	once	TGTGCCTGGAGTGTAGGGGGGACAGGAACCTACGAGCAGTACTTC	CAWSVGGTGTYEQYF
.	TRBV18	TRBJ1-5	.	TGTGCCAGCTCACCTAGTAGCAATCAGCCCCAGCATTTT	CASSPSSNQPQHF
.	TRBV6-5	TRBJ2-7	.	TGTGCCAGCAGTTACTCTCCGGCGGGGTCCTCCTACGAGCAGTACTTC	CASSYSPAGSSYEQYF
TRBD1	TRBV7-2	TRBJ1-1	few	TGTGCCAGCAGCGAACAGGGGGCTAGTGGGAAAGCTTTCTTT	CASSEQGASGKAFF
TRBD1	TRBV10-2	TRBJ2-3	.	TGCGCCAGCCGACCGCTACCGGGACAGGGAAAACCTACGCAGTATTTT	CASRPLPGQGKPTQYF
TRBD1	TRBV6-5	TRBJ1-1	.	TGTGCCAGCAGTTACCAGGGACAGAGTGACACTGAAGCTTTCTTT	CASSYQGQSDTEAFF
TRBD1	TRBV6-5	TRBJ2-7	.	TGTGCTACCAGGGACAGGGGGCCCTACGAGCAGTACTTC	CATRDRGPYEQYF
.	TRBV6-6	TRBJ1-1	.	TGTGCCAGCAGTCGAACGAGCGGGCACACTGAAGCTTTCTTT	CASSRTSGHTEAFF
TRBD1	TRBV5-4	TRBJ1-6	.	TGTGCCAGCAGCCTAGGGCACCCGGGACAGGGTGGTTCACCCCTCCACTTT	CASSLGHPGQGGSPLHF
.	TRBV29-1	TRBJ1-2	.	TGCAGCGTTGACAGGGAAGGGGGCTACACCTTC	CSVDREGGYTF
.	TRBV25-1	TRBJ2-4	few	TGTGCCAGCATTGGTGCGGGCCCCCAGAAAAACATTCAGTACTTC	CASIGAGPQKNIQYF
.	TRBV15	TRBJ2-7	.	TGTGCCACCAGCAGAGATTTAGGGGGCTACGAGCAGTACTTC	CATSRDLGGYEQYF
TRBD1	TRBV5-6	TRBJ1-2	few	TGTGCCAGCAGTTTTCCGCCCCCGACAGGGGAAAGAAGGGGCTACACCTTC	CASSFPPPTGERRGYTF
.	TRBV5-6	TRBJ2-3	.	TGTGCCAGCAGCTTGGAGATTGGCAGACACACAGATACGCAGTATTTT	CASSLEIGRHTDTQYF
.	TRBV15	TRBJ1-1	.	TGTGCCACCAGCAGCGCCAGCAGGGGAGATACTGAAGCTTTCTTT	CATSSASRGDTEAFF
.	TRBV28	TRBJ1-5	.	TGTGCCAGCAGTTTCTCGGACAGTCTACGCAATCAGCCCCAGCATTTT	CASSFSDSLRNQPQHF
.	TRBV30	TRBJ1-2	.	TGTGCCTGCAGAACAGGTTTTTCCGCTGTCTACACCTTC	CACRTGFSAVYTF
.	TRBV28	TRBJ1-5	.	TGTGCCAGCACCGATGCGGGGGGCGGCAATCAGCCCCAGCATTTT	CASTDAGGGNQPQHF
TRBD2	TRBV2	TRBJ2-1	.	TGTGCCAGCAGTGGTTCTGTTTCGACTAGCGAGCAGTTCTTC	CASSGSVSTSEQFF
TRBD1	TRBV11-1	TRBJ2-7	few	TGTGCCAGCAGCTTGGGTCGGACAGGGGACGACGAGCAGTACTTC	CASSLGRTGDDEQYF
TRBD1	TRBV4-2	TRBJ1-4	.	TGTGCCAGCAGCCAAGATGCCCAGGGGGCGCCCGAAAAACTGTTTTTT	CASSQDAQGAPEKLFF
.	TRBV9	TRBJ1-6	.	TGTGCCAGCAGCGAGGGGAGGGGAGGGTCACCCCTCCACTTT	CASSEGRGGSPLHF
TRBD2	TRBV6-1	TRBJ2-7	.	TGTGCCAGCAGTGAAGCGGCCTATACACTAGCGGGGGGGTCCTACGAGCAGTACTTC	CASSEAAYTLAGGSYEQYF
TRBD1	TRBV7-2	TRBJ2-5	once	TGTGCCAGCAGTCTAACAGGGGGCGCGGAGACCCAGTACTTC	CASSLTGGAETQYF
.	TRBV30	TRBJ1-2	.	TGTGCCTTGTCGGCGGGAGGCTACACCTTC	CALSAGGYTF